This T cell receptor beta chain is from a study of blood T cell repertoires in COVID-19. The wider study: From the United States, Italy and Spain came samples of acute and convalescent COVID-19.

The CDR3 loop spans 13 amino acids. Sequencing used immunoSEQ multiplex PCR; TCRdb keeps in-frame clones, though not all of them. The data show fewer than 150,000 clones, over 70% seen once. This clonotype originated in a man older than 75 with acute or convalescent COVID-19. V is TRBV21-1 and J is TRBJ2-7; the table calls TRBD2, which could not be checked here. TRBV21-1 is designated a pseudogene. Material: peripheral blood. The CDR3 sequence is CASNPEESYEQYF. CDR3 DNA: TGTGCCAGCAACCCGGAGGAGAGCTACGAGCAGTACTTC.